This note documents a single T cell receptor (beta chain) sequence. Its specificity is not known. A far larger clone is one base from this, pointing to a likely read error. In the same sample, other DNA sequences code for this CDR3. The record originates from a study of shared clonotypes between healthy human individuals. The wider study: A couple of female and three male donors aged 18 to 49 were enrolled. Overall study findings and caveats: Genetic and exposure-history diversity was limited by the small donor number.

Germline V lookup: CDR1 MNHEY, CDR2 SVGAGI. The CDR3 sequence is 13 residues long. Per the original methods: Filtering differed, since immunoSEQ gave only junction sequences and no quality scores. Data came from immunoSEQ multiplex PCR; TCRdb stores just in-frame clones and leaves some out. V and J calls and clone size are those listed in that table; D and trimming were worked out from the DNA. Here the sample spans roughly 490,000 clones, approximately 79% being singletons. Sequencing was done on a sample of PBMCs. The receptor was isolated from a middle-aged woman in good health. Some clones in this sample may be carry-over from other donors' samples. The chain combines TRBV6-5 with TRBJ1-4; 8 bases agree with TRBD1. This CDR3 is CASRQGNREKLFF. CDR3 nucleotide sequence: TGCGCCAGCAGACAGGGGAATCGGGAAAAACTGTTTTTT.